This TCR beta chain was captured by sequencing in a study of CXCR3-negative and CXCR3-positive naive CD8 T cells. According to its frequency, this clonotype is medium-sized. Its antigen is unidentified. From germline, CDR1 is MNHEY and CDR2 SMNVEV (reference sequence). This CDR3 comprises 15 residues. UMI labels and 5' RACE were used to prepare the TRB cDNA libraries. Following a re-call of the 5' RACE reads, TCRdb has one entry per CDR3 protein and lacks DNA. Across about 6,700 distinct CDR3 sequences, the top ten clones capture approximately 0.98% of the sample. Overall study results and limits: TRB CDR3 properties served as the basis for inferring TCR strength, and surface CD5 was comparable between naive subsets.

The J gene is TRBJ2-1, the V gene TRBV27. Sequenced sample: naive CXCR3- CD8+ T cells from blood. As to subset: CD45RO-CCR7+CD27+CD95- naive CD8+ T cells lacking CXCR3 (TNR3-). This receptor was obtained from a human donor in good health. Some clones in this sample may be carry-over from other donors' samples. CDR3 sequence: CASSLYSGTYNEQFF.